The clone carrying this T cell receptor (beta chain) was seen repeatedly, ten times or more. The antigen remains unidentified. The data originate from a study of CD8 T cells in ankylosing spondylitis. Libraries for TCR beta were made by quantitative 5'-RACE with molecular barcodes. TCRdb independently ran MiXCR on the 5' RACE reads; one entry per CDR3 protein. The data hold about 510,000 distinct CDR3 sequences, with approximately 5% observed a single time. Study observations and caveats: Some of the motif variants had earlier been found in reactive arthritis patients' fluid and blood. The authors reported significant enrichment of disease-linked clones in matched ankylosing spondylitis synovial fluid. There was a TCR beta motif, made of fewer than 10 highly homologous variants, that appeared characteristic of ankylosing spondylitis blood.

Germline lookup yields CDR1 DFQATT and CDR2 SNEGSKA (reference sequence). The V end lost 1 base, the J end lost 7 bases, and 10 bases lay between the germline ends. The CDR3 runs to 12 residues. The genes are TRBV20-1 and TRBJ2-5; D is unresolved. The TCR was taken from a male donor with ankylosing spondylitis. The source material was blood, either unsorted or a sorted T cell fraction (not recorded which). The CDR3 nucleotides are TGCAGTGCTAGAGGTCTGCCGGGGACCCAGTACTTC. It yields the protein CSARGLPGTQYF.